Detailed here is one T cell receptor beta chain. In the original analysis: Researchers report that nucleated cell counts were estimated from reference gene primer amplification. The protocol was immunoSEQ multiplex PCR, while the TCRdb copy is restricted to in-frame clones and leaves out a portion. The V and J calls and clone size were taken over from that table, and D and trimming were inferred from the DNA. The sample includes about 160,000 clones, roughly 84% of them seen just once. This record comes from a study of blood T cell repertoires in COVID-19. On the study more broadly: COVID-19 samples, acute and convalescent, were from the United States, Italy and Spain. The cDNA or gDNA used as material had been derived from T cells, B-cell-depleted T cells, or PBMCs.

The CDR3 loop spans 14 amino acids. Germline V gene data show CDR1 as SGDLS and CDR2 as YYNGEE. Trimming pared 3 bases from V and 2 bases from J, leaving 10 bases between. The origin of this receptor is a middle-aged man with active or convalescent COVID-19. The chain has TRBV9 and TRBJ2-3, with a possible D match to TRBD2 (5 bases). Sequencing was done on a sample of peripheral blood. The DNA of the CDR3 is TGTGCCAGCAGCGCCGGACTGCCCACAGATACGCAGTATTTT. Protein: CASSAGLPTDTQYF. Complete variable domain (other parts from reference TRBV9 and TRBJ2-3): DSGVTQTPKHLITATGQRVTLRCSPRSGDLSVYWYQQSLDQGLQFLIQYYNGEERAKGNILERFSAQQFPDLHSELNLSSLELGDSALYFCASSAGLPTDTQYFGPGTRLTVL.